Listed below are T cell receptor beta chains from one sample, sequenced in a study of T cells in Graves' hyperthyroidism and ophthalmopathy. TCRdb recomputed calls from the multiplex PCR reads with MiXCR, one row per CDR3 protein. The table lists 300,000 to 450,000 distinct CDR3 sequences, around a sixth of them singletons. The sample consisted of blood. All receptors derive from a woman in her late teens or twenties with Graves' hyperthyroidism that later progressed to Graves' ophthalmopathy. Each CDR3 is given with its conserved first and last residue. A D gene is named only where the DNA matches it firmly. Size values are once, few and many counts, or a class for expanded clones, and some rows have none.

D,J,size,V,DNA,CDR3
NA,TRBJ2-2,many,TRBV3-1,TGTGCCAGCAGCCAAGATGGGGGTGGCGGGACAGCCGGGGAGCTGTTTTTT,CASSQDGGGGTAGELFF
NA,TRBJ2-7,NA,TRBV9,TGTGCCAGCAGCGCTGAGGCGCGTGCTACCTACGAGCAGTACTTC,CASSAEARATYEQYF
TRBD2,TRBJ2-7,many,TRBV28,TGTGCCAGCAGTTTAAGGTCCCTAGCGGGAGCCGAGCAGTACTTC,CASSLRSLAGAEQYF
NA,TRBJ1-1,many,TRBV19,TGTGCCAGTAGTAAGGGAGGGACACTGAACACTGAAGCTTTCTTT,CASSKGGTLNTEAFF
NA,TRBJ2-5,many,TRBV2,TGTGCCAGCAACAGCCAAGAGACCCAGTACTTC,CASNSQETQYF
NA,TRBJ2-1,NA,TRBV5-5,TGTGCCAGCAGGCCGGACAAGGCCCAGGGTGAGCAGTTCTTC,CASRPDKAQGEQFF
TRBD2,TRBJ2-1,few,TRBV11-3,TGTGCCATCCCACCTTATTATACTAGCGGGGCTGACAATGAGCAGTTCTTC,CAIPPYYTSGADNEQFF
NA,TRBJ2-7,many,TRBV29-1,TGCAGCGTGGTGATTTCGGGAGTTGGCGAGCAGTACTTC,CSVVISGVGEQYF
TRBD2,TRBJ2-7,NA,TRBV6-9,TGTGCCAGCACTTGGACTAGCGGGAGCTCCTACGAGCAGTACTTC,CASTWTSGSSYEQYF
TRBD1,TRBJ1-2,many,TRBV28,TGTGCCAGCAGTGCGGGACAGGGTAACTATGGCTACACCTTC,CASSAGQGNYGYTF
TRBD1,TRBJ1-2,NA,TRBV9,TGTGCCAGCAGCGTAGGAGGGACAGGGGGCGGCTACACCTTC,CASSVGGTGGGYTF
NA,TRBJ2-1,many,TRBV7-3,TGTGCCAGCAGCTTAAACGGGAGACTTATAAATGAGCAGTTCTTC,CASSLNGRLINEQFF
TRBD2,TRBJ2-7,many,TRBV11-1,TGTGCCAGCAGCCCCCATAGCGGGAGGGATTCCTACGAGCAGTACTTC,CASSPHSGRDSYEQYF
NA,TRBJ1-4,many,TRBV4-1,TGCGCCAGCAGCCAAATAGGGCGACGGACCGTCAATGAAAAACTGTTTTTT,CASSQIGRRTVNEKLFF
TRBD2,TRBJ2-7,NA,TRBV6-2/TRBV6-3,TGTGCCAGCAGGCGGTGGGCTAGCGGTTCCTACGAGCAGTACTTC,CASRRWASGSYEQYF
NA,TRBJ1-5,many,TRBV27,TGTGCCAGCAGTTTTTTGGGTGGCAATCAGCCCCAGCATTTT,CASSFLGGNQPQHF
NA,TRBJ2-7,many,TRBV11-2,TGTGCCAGCAGCGTCGAGGAGCCGTACGAGCAGTACTTC,CASSVEEPYEQYF
TRBD2,TRBJ2-1,many,TRBV20-1,TGCAGTGCTGGACTAGCGGGAGGGCCGAATGAGCAGTTCTTC,CSAGLAGGPNEQFF
NA,TRBJ2-7,few,TRBV6-1,TGTGCCAGCAGTGAAGTTCGGACAGCTAATCCGCAGTACTTC,CASSEVRTANPQYF
TRBD1,TRBJ2-7,few,TRBV30,TGTGCCTGGAGGGTGCGAGGGGGCGCGGGCGAGCAGTACTTC,CAWRVRGGAGEQYF
TRBD1,TRBJ1-2,NA,TRBV4-2,TGTGCCAGCAGCCAAGCCGGGACAGGGAACTATGGCTACACCTTC,CASSQAGTGNYGYTF
NA,TRBJ2-7,NA,TRBV6-1,TGTGCCAGCAGACGAAACCGGGACGCAACCTACGAGCAGTACTTC,CASRRNRDATYEQYF
NA,TRBJ1-2,many,TRBV12-3/TRBV12-4,TGTGCCAGCACAGGGCTGGGATACGGCTACACCTTC,CASTGLGYGYTF
NA,TRBJ1-1,NA,TRBV11-2,TGTGCCAGCAGCCCCTCGGCCTACACTGAAGCTTTCTTT,CASSPSAYTEAFF
TRBD2,TRBJ2-3,many,TRBV3-1,TGTGCCAGCACCCCAAGAGGACTAGCTTCGGATACGCAGTATTTT,CASTPRGLASDTQYF
TRBD2,TRBJ2-1,many,TRBV27,TGTGCCAGCAGTTCGGGTACTAGCGGGAGACGCGTTGAGCAGTTCTTC,CASSSGTSGRRVEQFF
NA,TRBJ2-7,many,TRBV28,TGTGCCAGCAGTCCTCCCCCGGACGGCGAGCAGTACTTC,CASSPPPDGEQYF
NA,TRBJ2-3,many,TRBV4-3,TGCGCCAGCAGCCAATGGAGTGGGGATACGCAGTATTTT,CASSQWSGDTQYF
NA,TRBJ2-3,many,TRBV3-1,TGTGCCAGCAGCGCTCTCGGGGATACGCAGTATTTT,CASSALGDTQYF
NA,TRBJ1-5,few,TRBV6-1,TGTGCCAGCAGTGAAGTCCAGGGTAGCAATCAGCCCCAGCATTTT,CASSEVQGSNQPQHF
NA,TRBJ2-7,few,TRBV4-1,TGCGCCAGCAGCCACCTCCCCGACAGGCCATGGGGGGGCGAGCAGTACTTC,CASSHLPDRPWGGEQYF
NA,TRBJ1-6,many,TRBV20-1,TGCAGTGCTAGACCCCCAAGACAATATAATTCACCCCTCCACTTT,CSARPPRQYNSPLHF
TRBD1,TRBJ2-7,many,TRBV12-3/TRBV12-4,TGTGCCAGCATCCAAGGGGGACAGGGGGTCCACGAGCAGTACTTC,CASIQGGQGVHEQYF
NA,TRBJ1-1,many,TRBV6-1,TGTGCCAGCAGTGAACGACATGGGTGGAACACTGAAGCTTTCTTT,CASSERHGWNTEAFF
NA,TRBJ2-5,NA,TRBV13,TGTGCCAGCAGCTTGTTCCGGGGCGAAGAGACCCAGTACTTC,CASSLFRGEETQYF
TRBD2,TRBJ2-1,many,TRBV7-6,TGTGCCAGCAGCCCTCTGGGACTAGCAAATAATGAGCAGTTCTTC,CASSPLGLANNEQFF
NA,TRBJ2-7,many,TRBV20-1,TGCAGTGCTAGAGTCATGCCATACGAGCAGTACTTC,CSARVMPYEQYF
TRBD1,TRBJ2-2,many,TRBV20-1,TGCAGTGCTATCAGACAGGGGTCAAACACCGGGGAGCTGTTTTTT,CSAIRQGSNTGELFF